This TCR beta chain is drawn from a study of T cell changes during pregnancy in multiple sclerosis. This CDR3 is 16 amino acids long. The germline gives CDR1 MNHNY, CDR2 SVGAGI (reference sequence). Trimming cost V 0 bases and J 3 bases, with 12 bases left between them. Sequencing was performed with immunoSEQ multiplex PCR; in TCRdb, only in-frame clones are kept and a portion is missing. The sample carries about 99,000 clones, around 91% recorded once. The sequencing used peripheral blood, collected after pregnancy. The sequence was obtained from a female donor with multiple sclerosis, enrolled in a pregnancy study. V usage is TRBV6-6 and J usage is TRBJ2-1; D might be TRBD2 (7 bases). The chain's CDR3 is CASSYSGGVLYNEQFF. In DNA form, the CDR3 reads TGTGCCAGCAGTTACTCAGGGGGGGTACTCTACAATGAGCAGTTCTTC.